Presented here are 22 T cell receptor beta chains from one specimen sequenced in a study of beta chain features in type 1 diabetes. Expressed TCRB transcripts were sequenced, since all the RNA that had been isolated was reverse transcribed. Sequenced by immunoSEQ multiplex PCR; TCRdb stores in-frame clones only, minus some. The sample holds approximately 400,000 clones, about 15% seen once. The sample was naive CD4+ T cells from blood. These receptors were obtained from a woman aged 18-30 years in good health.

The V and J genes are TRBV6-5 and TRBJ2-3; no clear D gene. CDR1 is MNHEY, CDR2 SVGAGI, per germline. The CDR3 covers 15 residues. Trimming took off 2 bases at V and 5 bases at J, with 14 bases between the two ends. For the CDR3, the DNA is TGTGCCAGCAGTTACGCCGATCGGGTACGAGATACGCAGTATTTT. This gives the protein CASSYADRVRDTQYF.

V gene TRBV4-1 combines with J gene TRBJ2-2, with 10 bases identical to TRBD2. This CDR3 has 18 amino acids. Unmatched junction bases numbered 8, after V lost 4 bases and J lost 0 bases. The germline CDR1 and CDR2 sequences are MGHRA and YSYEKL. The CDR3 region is CASSPTSGRSANTGELFF. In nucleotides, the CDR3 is TGCGCCAGCAGCCCGACTAGCGGGCGATCCGCGAACACCGGGGAGCTGTTTTTT.

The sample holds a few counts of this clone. CDR3: CASSSLREQYF. The DNA for the CDR3 is TGCGCCAGCAGCTCGTTGAGGGAGCAGTACTTC. The gene calls are TRBV5-1 and TRBJ2-7; D is unclear. Looked up from germline, CDR1 is SGHRS and CDR2 is YFSETQ. V dropped 3 bases and J dropped 7 bases, with 8 bases sitting between them. The CDR3 extends over 11 amino acids. The variable domain in full, with the rest retrieved from reference TRBV5-1 and TRBJ2-7, is KAGVTQTPRYLIKTRGQQVTLSCSPISGHRSVSWYQQTPGQGLQFLFEYFSETQRNKGNFPGRFSGRQFSNSRSEMNVSTLELGDSALYLCASSSLREQYFGPGTRLTVT.

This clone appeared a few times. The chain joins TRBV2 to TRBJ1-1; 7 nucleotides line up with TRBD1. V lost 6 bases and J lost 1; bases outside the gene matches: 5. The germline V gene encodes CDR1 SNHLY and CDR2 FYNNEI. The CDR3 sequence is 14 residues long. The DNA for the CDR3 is TGTGCCAGCAGGTGGACAGGTAGGAACACTGAAGCTTTCTTT. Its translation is CASRWTGRNTEAFF.

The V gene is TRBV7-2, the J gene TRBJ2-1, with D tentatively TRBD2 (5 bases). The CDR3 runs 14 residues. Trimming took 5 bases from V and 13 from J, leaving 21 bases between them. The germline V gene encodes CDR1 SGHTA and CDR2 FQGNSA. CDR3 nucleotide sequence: TGTGCCAGCAGCCTTCCCTCCGGCGGGTGGCGACAGTTCTTC. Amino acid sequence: CASSLPSGGWRQFF.

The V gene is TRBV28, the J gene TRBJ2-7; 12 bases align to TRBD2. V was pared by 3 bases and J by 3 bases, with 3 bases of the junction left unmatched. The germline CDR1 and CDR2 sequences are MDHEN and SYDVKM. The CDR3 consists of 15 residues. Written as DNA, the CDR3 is TGTGCCAGCAGTTTCTCTAGCGGGAGGGGCTACGAGCAGTACTTC. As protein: CASSFSSGRGYEQYF.

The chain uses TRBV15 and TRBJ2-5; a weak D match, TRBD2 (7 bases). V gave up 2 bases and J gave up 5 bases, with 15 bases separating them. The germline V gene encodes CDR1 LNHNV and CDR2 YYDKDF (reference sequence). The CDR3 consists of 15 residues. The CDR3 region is CATSRPRGGGETQYF. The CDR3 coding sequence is TGTGCCACCAGCAGACCCCGGGGAGGGGGGGAGACCCAGTACTTC.

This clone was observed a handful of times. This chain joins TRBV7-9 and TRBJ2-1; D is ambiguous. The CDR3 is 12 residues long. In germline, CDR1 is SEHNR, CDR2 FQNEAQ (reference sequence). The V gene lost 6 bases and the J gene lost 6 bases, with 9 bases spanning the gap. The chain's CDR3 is CASRRTGNEQFF. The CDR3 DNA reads TGTGCCAGCAGACGTACGGGCAATGAGCAGTTCTTC.

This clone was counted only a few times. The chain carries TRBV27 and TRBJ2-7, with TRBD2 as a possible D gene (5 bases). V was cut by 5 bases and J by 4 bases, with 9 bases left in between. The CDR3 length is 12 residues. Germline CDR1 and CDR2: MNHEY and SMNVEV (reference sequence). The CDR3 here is CASSPTGYEQYF. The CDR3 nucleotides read TGTGCCAGCAGTCCTACGGGGTACGAGCAGTACTTC.

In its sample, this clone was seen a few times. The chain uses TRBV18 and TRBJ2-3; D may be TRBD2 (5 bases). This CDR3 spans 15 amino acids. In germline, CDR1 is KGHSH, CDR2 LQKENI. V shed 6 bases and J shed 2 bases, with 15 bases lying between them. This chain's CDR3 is CASSTTGIVTDTQYF. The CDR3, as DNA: TGTGCCAGCTCTACCACCGGGATTGTCACAGATACGCAGTATTTT.

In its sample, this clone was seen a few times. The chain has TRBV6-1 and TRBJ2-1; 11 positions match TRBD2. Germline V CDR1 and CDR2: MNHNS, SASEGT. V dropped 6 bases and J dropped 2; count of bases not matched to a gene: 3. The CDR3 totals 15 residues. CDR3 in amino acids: CASSLAGGPYNEQFF. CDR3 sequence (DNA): TGTGCCAGCAGCCTAGCGGGAGGTCCCTACAATGAGCAGTTCTTC.

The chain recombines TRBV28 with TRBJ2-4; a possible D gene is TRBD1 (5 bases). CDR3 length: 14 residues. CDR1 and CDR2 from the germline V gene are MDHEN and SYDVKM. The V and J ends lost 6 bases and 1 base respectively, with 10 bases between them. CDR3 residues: CASRVGQAKNIQYF. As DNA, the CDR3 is TGTGCCAGCAGGGTGGGGCAGGCCAAAAACATTCAGTACTTC.

The CDR3 loop reads CASSVGQGRDQPQHF. CDR3 coding DNA: TGTGCCAGCAGCGTAGGACAGGGAAGGGATCAGCCCCAGCATTTT. The chain couples TRBV9 to TRBJ1-5, with 7 bases aligning to TRBD1. Germline CDR1 is SGDLS and CDR2 is YYNGEE. The CDR3 is 15 amino acids. The V segment lost 0 bases and the J segment 5 bases; nucleotides outside the gene matches: 5.

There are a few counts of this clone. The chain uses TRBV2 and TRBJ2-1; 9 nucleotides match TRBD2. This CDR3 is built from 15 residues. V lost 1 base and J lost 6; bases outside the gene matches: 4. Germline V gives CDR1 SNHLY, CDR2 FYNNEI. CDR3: CASSEGLAVSNEQFF. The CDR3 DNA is TGTGCCAGCAGTGAAGGACTAGCGGTTTCCAATGAGCAGTTCTTC.

CDR3 in amino acids: CASSPGQWRYGYTF. CDR3 sequence (DNA): TGTGCCAGCAGCCCGGGACAGTGGCGCTATGGCTACACCTTC. The chain carries TRBV14 and TRBJ1-2; 7 bases are a match to TRBD1. CDR3 length: 14 amino acids. With 4 bases clipped from V and 4 bases from J, the junction kept 6 bases outside the gene matches. The germline CDR1 and CDR2 sequences are SGHDN and FVKESK.

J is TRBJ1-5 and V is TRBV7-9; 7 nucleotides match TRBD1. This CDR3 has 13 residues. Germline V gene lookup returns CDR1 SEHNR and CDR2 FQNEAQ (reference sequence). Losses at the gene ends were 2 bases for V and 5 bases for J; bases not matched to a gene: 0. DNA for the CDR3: TGTGCCAGCAGCTTACAGGGGGATCAGCCCCAGCATTTT. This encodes CASSLQGDQPQHF.

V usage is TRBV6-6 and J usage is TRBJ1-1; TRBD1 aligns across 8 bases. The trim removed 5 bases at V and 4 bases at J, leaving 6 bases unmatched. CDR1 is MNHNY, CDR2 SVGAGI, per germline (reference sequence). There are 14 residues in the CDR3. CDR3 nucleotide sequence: TGTGCCAGCAGTGCGAACGACAGGGGCACTGAAGCTTTCTTT. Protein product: CASSANDRGTEAFF.

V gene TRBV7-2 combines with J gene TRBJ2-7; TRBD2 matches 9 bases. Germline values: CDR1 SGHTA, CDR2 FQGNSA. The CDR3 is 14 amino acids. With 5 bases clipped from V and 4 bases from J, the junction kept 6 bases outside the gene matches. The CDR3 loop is CASSRTSVVYEQYF. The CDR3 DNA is TGTGCCAGCAGCCGGACTAGCGTAGTGTACGAGCAGTACTTC.

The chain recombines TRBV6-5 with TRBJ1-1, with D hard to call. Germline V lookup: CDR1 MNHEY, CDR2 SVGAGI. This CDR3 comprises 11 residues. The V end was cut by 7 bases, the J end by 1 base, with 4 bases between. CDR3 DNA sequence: TGTGCCAGCACGAGGAACACTGAAGCTTTCTTT. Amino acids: CASTRNTEAFF.

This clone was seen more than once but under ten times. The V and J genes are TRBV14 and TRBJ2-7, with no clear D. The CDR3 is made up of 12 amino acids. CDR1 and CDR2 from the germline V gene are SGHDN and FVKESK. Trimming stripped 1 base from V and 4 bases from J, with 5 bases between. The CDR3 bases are TGTGCCAGCAGCCAAGTCCGTTACGAGCAGTACTTC. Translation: CASSQVRYEQYF.

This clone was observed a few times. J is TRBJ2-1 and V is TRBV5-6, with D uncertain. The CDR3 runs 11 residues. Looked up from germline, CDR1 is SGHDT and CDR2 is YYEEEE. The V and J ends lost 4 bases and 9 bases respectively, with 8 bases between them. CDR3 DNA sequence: TGTGCCAGCAGCCTAAATACTGAGCAGTTCTTC. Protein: CASSLNTEQFF.

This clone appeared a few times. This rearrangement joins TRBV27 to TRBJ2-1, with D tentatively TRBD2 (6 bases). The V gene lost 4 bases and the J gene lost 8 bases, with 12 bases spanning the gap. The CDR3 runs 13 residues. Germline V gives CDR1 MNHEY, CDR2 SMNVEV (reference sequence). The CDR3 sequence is CASSSTRSYEQFF. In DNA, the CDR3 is TGTGCCAGCAGTTCGACTAGATCATATGAGCAGTTCTTC.